This TCR beta chain was recorded in a study of blood T cells in healthy people across ages (dated by TCRdb to between 2014 and 2017). Context from the whole study: In model experiments, template switching captured about one uniquely barcoded TCR beta cDNA molecule for every two T cells. Age-related changes in TCR beta repertoire diversity were measured in the study by deep sequencing normalized with unique cDNA molecular identifiers. The donors were divided into four age groups: young (average around 16 years), middle-aged (about 40), aged (around 67) and long-lived (roughly 86). To avoid experimental bias, donors of different ages were randomly spread across the sequencing lanes. Two additional independent replicas of 1 million unique cDNA reads from the same blood draw were analyzed for two donors (one aged 18 to 30 and one aged 80 or older). Broad study findings and their caveats: The long-lived group showed more naive CD4+ T cells, fewer expanded clones and increased TCR diversity than the aged group, suggesting age selection. Bulk unsorted PBMC profiling prevented conclusive comparison of naive and antigen-experienced compartments. Because the CMV infection status of the donors was unknown, age-related changes in expanded clonotypes may potentially have been confounded. There was a strong correlation between observed TCR beta diversity and the percentage of naive T cells measured by flow cytometry. Total diversity estimates from one million sequenced T cells were considered lower bounds and underestimates. Observed TCR beta diversity per million T cells fell roughly linearly with age, and a significant reduction was already apparent by age about 43.

The 40 or so donors, aged about 6 to 95 years, were systemically healthy Caucasian individuals from Russia. Approximately 11 milliliters of peripheral blood were drawn from each donor into EDTA-treated Vacutainer tubes. PBMCs were isolated by Ficoll-Paque density-gradient centrifugation, with at least 6 million obtained per sample. Total RNA was extracted from PBMCs with Trizol reagent, with at least 6 micrograms obtained per sample. The percentages of naive CD45RAhigh/CD27high T cells were determined by flow cytometry on a PBMC aliquot from every donor. The library was built by means of 5' RACE. These reads were obtained on an Illumina HiSeq 2500. A second PCR of about 6 to 11 cycles was performed with a sample-barcoded 5' primer and a J-beta primer mix. A unique molecular identifier was introduced onto each TCR beta cDNA molecule by a template-switch 5' adaptor carrying 12 random nucleotides. Each sample yielded at least 3 million CDR3-containing paired-end reads. First-strand cDNA was synthesized from all RNA with the Mint cDNA synthesis kit, primed by a TRBC-specific oligonucleotide. All cDNA was treated with uracil-DNA glycosylase and then went through a first 18-cycle PCR with the universal primers M1SS and BC2_uni_R. On the authors' methods: Each sample was normalized by randomly selecting 1 million high-quality reads, each carrying a distinct molecular identifier. Reads with shared molecular identifiers were discarded instead of being binned into consensus sequences. MiTCR, run with a Q25 quality threshold and the strictest error-elimination algorithm, handled CDR3 identification, clonotype clustering and error correction. Lower-bound total TCR beta diversity was estimated with a nonparametric unseen species model using Euler transformation. TCRdb took the public reads, trimmed them with fastp at Q25, ran MiXCR for clone calling and kept in-frame beta chains. CDR3 protein duplicates are merged, each entry listing the most common genes and DNA. Here the V and J calls rest on TCRdb's processing, not on the authors' analysis. The sample table holds about 290,000 distinct CDR3 sequences, of which about 25% were seen once. The top ten clonotypes cover roughly 28% of the sample.

A few counts support this clonotype. This receptor's antigen is unknown. There are no base qualities to consult, and no much larger clone falls within one base. Input material: blood. The clonotype originates from a woman in her seventies in good health.

The sequenced DNA: TGTGCCAGCAGCTTTGACGACAGTTCCTATGGCTACACCTTC. Its translation is CASSFDDSSYGYTF. The chain employs TRBV7-9 and TRBJ1-2; the D segment could be TRBD1, given 5 matching bases. V is pared back by 3 bases and J by 4 bases, with 12 bases lying between the germline termini. Measured from the cysteine to the phenylalanine, the CDR3 is 14 residues long. Of the read, only the CDR3 DNA is kept; its 42 bases are in frame from base 1. The germline V gene (reference sequence) specifies SEHNR as CDR1 and FQNEAQ as CDR2.